This is a list of T cell receptor beta chains from one sample in a study of CD8 T cells in ankylosing spondylitis. TCRdb redid the calling of the 5' RACE reads with MiXCR, one entry per CDR3 protein. The repertoire includes 250,000 to 350,000 distinct CDR3 sequences, around 20% of them detected once, and around 3.2% sits in the top ten. Sequences were obtained from blood, either unsorted or a sorted T cell fraction (not recorded which). Source of these receptors: a female donor with ankylosing spondylitis or in good health (not recorded which). Both conserved end residues are part of each CDR3. Fields, in order: D gene, clone size, J gene, V gene, CDR3 protein, CDR3 DNA. A D gene is named only where the DNA matches it firmly. Only some rows state a clone size, as once, few, many or a class for expanded clones.

d_gene: -
abundance: -
j_gene: TRBJ2-3
v_gene: TRBV7-6
CDR3aa: CASSLRGKLVTDTQYF
CDR3nt: TGTGCCAGCAGCTTAAGAGGGAAATTAGTGACAGATACGCAGTATTTT

d_gene: -
abundance: -
j_gene: TRBJ2-7
v_gene: TRBV6-6
CDR3aa: CASGQGGEQYF
CDR3nt: TGTGCCAGCGGTCAGGGGGGCGAGCAGTACTTC

d_gene: -
abundance: -
j_gene: TRBJ2-5
v_gene: TRBV6-1
CDR3aa: CASSRTQAGGETQYF
CDR3nt: TGTGCCAGCAGTCGAACCCAGGCTGGGGGAGAGACCCAGTACTTC

d_gene: -
abundance: many
j_gene: TRBJ2-3
v_gene: TRBV5-1
CDR3aa: CASSLGSGDTQYF
CDR3nt: TGCGCCAGCAGCTTGGGGAGTGGAGATACGCAGTATTTT

d_gene: -
abundance: -
j_gene: TRBJ2-2
v_gene: TRBV28
CDR3aa: CASRRPGGLGELFF
CDR3nt: TGTGCCAGCAGACGCCCCGGAGGGCTCGGGGAGCTGTTTTTT

d_gene: -
abundance: -
j_gene: TRBJ2-1
v_gene: TRBV5-5
CDR3aa: CASSLGGGPLVEQFF
CDR3nt: TGTGCCAGCAGCTTGGGCGGCGGCCCCTTGGTAGAGCAGTTCTTC

d_gene: -
abundance: -
j_gene: TRBJ1-5
v_gene: TRBV10-3
CDR3aa: CAISEADRTSNQPQHF
CDR3nt: TGTGCCATCAGTGAGGCTGACAGGACTAGCAATCAGCCCCAGCATTTT

d_gene: -
abundance: few
j_gene: TRBJ2-7
v_gene: TRBV28
CDR3aa: CASRIFSGGGREQYF
CDR3nt: TGTGCCAGCAGGATTTTCTCCGGTGGGGGGCGGGAGCAGTACTTC

d_gene: -
abundance: -
j_gene: TRBJ2-3
v_gene: TRBV12-3/TRBV12-4
CDR3aa: CASSIHLTSPSTDTQYF
CDR3nt: TGTGCCAGCAGTATTCACTTGACTTCTCCCAGCACAGATACGCAGTATTTT

d_gene: -
abundance: many
j_gene: TRBJ2-3
v_gene: TRBV29-1
CDR3aa: CSGSVASDTQYF
CDR3nt: TGCAGCGGTTCAGTAGCCTCAGATACGCAGTATTTT

d_gene: -
abundance: few
j_gene: TRBJ2-7
v_gene: TRBV6-2/TRBV6-3
CDR3aa: CASSDPRDGHYEQYF
CDR3nt: TGTGCCAGCAGCGATCCTCGGGACGGACACTACGAGCAGTACTTC

d_gene: -
abundance: few
j_gene: TRBJ1-1
v_gene: TRBV11-2
CDR3aa: CASSSSGWQNTEAFF
CDR3nt: TGTGCCAGCAGCTCATCAGGGTGGCAGAACACTGAAGCTTTCTTT

d_gene: -
abundance: few
j_gene: TRBJ2-1
v_gene: TRBV19
CDR3aa: CASSIRTDEQFF
CDR3nt: TGTGCCAGTAGTATTAGAACGGATGAGCAGTTCTTC

d_gene: -
abundance: many
j_gene: TRBJ1-1
v_gene: TRBV12-3/TRBV12-4
CDR3aa: CASSFRRTYEAFF
CDR3nt: TGTGCCAGCAGTTTTCGGCGGACCTATGAAGCTTTCTTT

d_gene: -
abundance: -
j_gene: TRBJ1-5
v_gene: TRBV18
CDR3aa: CASSPTEYSNQPQHF
CDR3nt: TGTGCCAGCTCACCGACGGAATATAGCAATCAGCCCCAGCATTTT

d_gene: -
abundance: many
j_gene: TRBJ2-5
v_gene: TRBV5-1
CDR3aa: CASSVGTKETQYF
CDR3nt: TGCGCCAGCAGCGTCGGGACAAAGGAGACCCAGTACTTC

d_gene: -
abundance: few
j_gene: TRBJ1-1
v_gene: TRBV4-3
CDR3aa: CASSQGLVVNTEAFF
CDR3nt: TGCGCCAGCAGCCAAGGGTTGGTGGTCAACACTGAAGCTTTCTTT

d_gene: -
abundance: few
j_gene: TRBJ2-3
v_gene: TRBV20-1
CDR3aa: CSAKFGQSWGDTQYF
CDR3nt: TGCAGTGCTAAATTCGGACAGTCCTGGGGAGATACGCAGTATTTT

d_gene: -
abundance: -
j_gene: TRBJ2-3
v_gene: TRBV20-1
CDR3aa: CSAPGLGEATDTQYF
CDR3nt: TGCAGTGCACCCGGTCTGGGGGAGGCCACAGATACGCAGTATTTT

d_gene: -
abundance: few
j_gene: TRBJ1-2
v_gene: TRBV12-3/TRBV12-4
CDR3aa: CASSLLTLYGYTF
CDR3nt: TGTGCCAGCAGTTTATTGACACTCTATGGCTACACCTTC

d_gene: -
abundance: -
j_gene: TRBJ1-2
v_gene: TRBV7-9
CDR3aa: CASILWTYLLF
CDR3nt: TGTGCCAGCATACTCTGGACTTACCTTCTCTTC

d_gene: -
abundance: -
j_gene: TRBJ2-1
v_gene: TRBV6-2/TRBV6-3
CDR3aa: CATISGTSYNEQFF
CDR3nt: TGTGCCACCATTAGCGGTACCTCCTACAATGAGCAGTTCTTC

d_gene: TRBD2
abundance: -
j_gene: TRBJ2-5
v_gene: TRBV5-4
CDR3aa: CASSSSGRVTQYF
CDR3nt: TGTGCCAGCAGCTCTAGCGGGAGGGTTACCCAGTACTTC

d_gene: TRBD2
abundance: few
j_gene: TRBJ2-3
v_gene: TRBV20-1
CDR3aa: CSAFPLAGGPADTQYF
CDR3nt: TGCAGTGCTTTTCCCTTAGCGGGAGGGCCCGCAGATACGCAGTATTTT

d_gene: -
abundance: -
j_gene: TRBJ2-3
v_gene: TRBV20-1
CDR3aa: CSASGGAADTQYF
CDR3nt: TGCAGTGCTAGTGGGGGGGCCGCAGATACGCAGTATTTT

d_gene: TRBD2
abundance: -
j_gene: TRBJ2-5
v_gene: TRBV29-1
CDR3aa: CSVVAGGQETQYF
CDR3nt: TGCAGCGTTGTGGCGGGGGGTCAAGAGACCCAGTACTTC

d_gene: -
abundance: few
j_gene: TRBJ2-5
v_gene: TRBV15
CDR3aa: CATSNEETQYF
CDR3nt: TGTGCCACCAGCAATGAGGAGACCCAGTACTTC

d_gene: TRBD1
abundance: many
j_gene: TRBJ2-5
v_gene: TRBV3-1
CDR3aa: CASSQAGTGARETQYF
CDR3nt: TGTGCCAGCAGCCAGGCAGGGACAGGGGCACGAGAGACCCAGTACTTC

d_gene: -
abundance: few
j_gene: TRBJ2-7
v_gene: TRBV4-3
CDR3aa: CASSQDPSGLFEQYF
CDR3nt: TGCGCCAGCAGCCAAGATCCCTCAGGGTTGTTCGAGCAGTACTTC

d_gene: -
abundance: many
j_gene: TRBJ1-1
v_gene: TRBV7-9
CDR3aa: CASSEDNGDTEAFF
CDR3nt: TGTGCCAGCAGCGAGGATAACGGGGACACTGAAGCTTTCTTT